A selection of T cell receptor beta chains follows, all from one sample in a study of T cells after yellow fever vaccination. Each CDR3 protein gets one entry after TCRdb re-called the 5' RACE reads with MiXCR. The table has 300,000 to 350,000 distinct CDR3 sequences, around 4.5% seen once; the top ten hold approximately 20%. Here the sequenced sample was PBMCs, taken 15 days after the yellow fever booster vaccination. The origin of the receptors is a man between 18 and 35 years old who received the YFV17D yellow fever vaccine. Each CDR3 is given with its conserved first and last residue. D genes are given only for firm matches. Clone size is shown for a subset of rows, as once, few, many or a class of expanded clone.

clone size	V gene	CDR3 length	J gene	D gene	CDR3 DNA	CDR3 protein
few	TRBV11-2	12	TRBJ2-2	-	TGTGGCTACGGGCTGAACACCGGGGAGCTGTTTTTT	CGYGLNTGELFF
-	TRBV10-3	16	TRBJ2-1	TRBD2	TGTGCCATCAACCCGGCCCCAGCGGGGGGTTACAATGAGCAGTTCTTC	CAINPAPAGGYNEQFF
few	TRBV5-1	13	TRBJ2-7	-	TGCGCCAGCAACCCCGGATCAACCTACGAGCAGTACTTC	CASNPGSTYEQYF
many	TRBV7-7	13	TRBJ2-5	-	TGTGCTAGCAGCCAGCGCGCGGAGGAGACCCAGTACTTC	CASSQRAEETQYF
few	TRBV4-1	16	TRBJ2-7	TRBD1	TGCGCCAGCAGCCCACTAGGGACAGAGGTTACTTACGAGCAGTACTTC	CASSPLGTEVTYEQYF
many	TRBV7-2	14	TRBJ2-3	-	TGTGCCAGCAGCTTAGGGCCGGGGGCAGATACGCAGTATTTT	CASSLGPGADTQYF
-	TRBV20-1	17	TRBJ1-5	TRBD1	TGCAGTGCTAGAGCAGGACAGGGGGGATTTGTTGACCAGCCCCAGCATTTT	CSARAGQGGFVDQPQHF
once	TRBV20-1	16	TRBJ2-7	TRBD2	TGCAGTGCTACCGGCCGTAGCGGGAGACCTACCTACGAGCAGTACTTC	CSATGRSGRPTYEQYF
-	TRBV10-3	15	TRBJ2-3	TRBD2	TGTGCCATCAGTGAGCGGGGGGGCATCACAGATACGCAGTATTTT	CAISERGGITDTQYF
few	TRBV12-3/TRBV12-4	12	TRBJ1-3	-	TGTGCCAGCAGTCCAGTCAGAAACACCATATATTTT	CASSPVRNTIYF